The 17 T cell receptor beta chains in this list originate from one sample, sequenced in a study of T cell repertoires in cytomegalovirus infection. TCRdb re-analysed the reads in MiXCR, keeping a single row per CDR3 protein. In the table there are 450,000 to 650,000 distinct CDR3 sequences, around 27% of which are singletons. Sequenced material: PBMCs. The receptors stem from a human donor in good health (CMV status not recorded). Some clones in this sample may be carry-over from other donors' samples.

The rearrangement uses TRBV18 and TRBJ2-7; 11 bases fit TRBD2. V trimming: 4 bases; J trimming: 6 bases; junction bases outside the gene matches: 5. CDR3 size: 14 residues. Germline V gene data show CDR1 as KGHSH and CDR2 as LQKENI. CDR3 sequence: CASSLSGRAAEQYV. CDR3 coding DNA: TGTGCCAGCTCACTTAGCGGGAGGGCCGCCGAGCAGTACGTC.

CDR3 sequence: CSAGLPGETEAFF. The CDR3 bases are TGCAGTGCTGGGCTCCCGGGGGAGACTGAAGCTTTCTTT. The genes are TRBV20-1 and TRBJ1-1, with a weak D call TRBD1 (5 bases). Trimming shortened V by 5 bases and J by 5 bases, and 15 bases separated the two germline ends. This CDR3 contains 13 residues. Germline V gene lookup returns CDR1 DFQATT and CDR2 SNEGSKA (reference sequence).

This clonotype has ten or more counts. This chain's CDR3 is CASSLLAGETDTQYF. The CDR3, as DNA: TGTGCCAGCAGCTTACTAGCGGGGGAGACAGATACGCAGTATTTT. The chain combines TRBV7-2 with TRBJ2-3, with 10 positions matching TRBD2. J lost 3 bases, V lost 2 bases, and 2 bases had no gene match. Germline assignment: CDR1 SGHTA and CDR2 FQGNSA. This CDR3 has 15 amino acids. The whole variable domain, remainder taken from reference TRBV7-2 and TRBJ2-3, is GAGVSQSPSNKVTEKGKDVELRCDPISGHTALYWYRQSLGQGLEFLIYFQGNSAPDKSGLPSDRFSAERTGGSVSTLTIQRTQQEDSAVYLCASSLLAGETDTQYFGPGTRLTVL.

V usage is TRBV7-2 and J usage is TRBJ1-4; no reliable D call. The length of the CDR3 is 14 residues. V lost 8 bases and J lost 6, with 16 bases in between. Germline CDR1 reads SGHTA; CDR2 reads FQGNSA. CDR3 DNA sequence: TGTGCCAGCCGCGCTATCCTGAGTGATGAAAAACTGTTTTTT. Protein: CASRAILSDEKLFF.

About this clonotype: A much larger clone sits a single nucleotide away, making a read error possible. The rearrangement joins TRBV7-2 to TRBJ2-3, with 12 bases that match TRBD2. The length of the CDR3 is 19 residues. Per the germline V gene, CDR1 is SGHTA and CDR2 is FQGNSA. The CDR3, as DNA: TGTGCCAGCAGCTTACGGCTAGCGGGAGGGCCTTTTAACACAGATACGCTGTATTTT. Its protein product is CASSLRLAGGPFNTDTLYF.

This sequence joins TRBV12-3 or TRBV12-4 and TRBJ2-1, with TRBD2 identical over 7 bases. V lost 7 bases to trimming and J lost 6 bases; unmatched junction nucleotides: 18. The CDR3 contains 17 residues. CDR3 sequence reads: CASTVTGLTGVSNEQFF. DNA of the CDR3: TGTGCCAGCACTGTGACGGGACTAACGGGAGTTTCCAATGAGCAGTTCTTC.

There are a few counts of this clonotype. The chain uses TRBV6-6 and TRBJ2-2; TRBD2 matches 16 bases. V gave up 0 bases and J gave up 6 bases; unmatched junction bases: 4. Germline V gene data show CDR1 as MNHNY and CDR2 as SVGAGI (reference sequence). This CDR3 has 18 residues. The CDR3: CASSYSSGTSGRAGELFF. Written as DNA, the CDR3 is TGTGCCAGCAGTTACTCGTCCGGGACTAGCGGGAGGGCCGGGGAGCTGTTTTTT.

The rearrangement uses TRBV12-3 or TRBV12-4 and TRBJ2-1, with 10 bases matching TRBD2. Unmatched junction bases numbered 6, after V lost 4 bases and J lost 0 bases. The CDR3 runs 17 residues. CDR3 in amino acids: CASSYLLAGHSYNEQFF. The CDR3 DNA is TGTGCCAGCAGTTATTTACTAGCGGGACACTCCTACAATGAGCAGTTCTTC.

The chain has TRBV20-1 and TRBJ2-7; D tentatively fits TRBD1 or TRBD2 (5 bases each). CDR3 length: 13 amino acids. Looked up from germline, CDR1 is DFQATT and CDR2 is SNEGSKA (reference sequence). Trimming shortened V by 4 bases and J by 2 bases, and 12 bases separated the two germline ends. CDR3 in DNA: TGCAGTGCTACAGGGCCGGGACCCTACGAGCAGTACGTC. Protein product: CSATGPGPYEQYV.

The V call is TRBV27, the J call TRBJ2-6, with D perhaps given as TRBD1 or TRBD2 (5 bases each). V dropped 5 bases and J dropped 0 bases, with 11 bases sitting between them. This CDR3 is 16 amino acids long. Germline CDR1 reads MNHEY; CDR2 reads SMNVEV (reference sequence). CDR3 in amino acids: CASSGTAHSGANVLTF. The CDR3 nucleotides read TGTGCCAGCAGTGGGACGGCCCACTCTGGGGCCAACGTCCTGACTTTC.

This clonotype was seen more than once but under ten times. This chain links TRBV24-1 with TRBJ1-1; tentative D call: TRBD1 (6 bases). Germline lookup yields CDR1 KGHDR and CDR2 SFDVKD. Deletions cut 5 bases from V and 6 bases from J, with 15 bases between. CDR3 size: 14 residues. CDR3 protein: CATSGGRTVSEAFF. The CDR3 DNA follows: TGTGCCACCAGTGGGGGAAGGACAGTCTCTGAAGCTTTCTTT.

In regard to this clonotype: A read error is possible here, since a much larger clone lies one base away. For the CDR3, the DNA is TGTGCCATCAGCGCCACAGATACGCAGTATTTT. Translation gives CAISATDTQYF. This chain links TRBV10-3 with TRBJ2-3; no clear D. Trimming shortened V by 6 bases and J by 2 bases, and 3 bases separated the two germline ends. Germline CDR1 is ENHRY and CDR2 is SYGVKD. The length of the CDR3 is 11 residues.

V gene TRBV2 combines with J gene TRBJ2-1; 13 bases are a match to TRBD2. Germline V gene sequence: CDR1 SNHLY, CDR2 FYNNEI. V shed 7 bases and J 3 bases; nucleotides not matched to a gene: 9. This CDR3 has 17 residues. In nucleotides, the CDR3 is TGTGCCAGCACCTATTCAGGACTAGCGGGAGTCTACAATGAGCAGTTCTTC. As protein: CASTYSGLAGVYNEQFF. The whole variable domain, remainder taken from reference TRBV2 and TRBJ2-1, is EPEVTQTPSHQVTQMGQEVILRCVPISNHLYFYWYRQILGQKVEFLVSFYNNEISEKSEIFDDQFSVERPDGSNFTLKIRSTKLEDSAMYFCASTYSGLAGVYNEQFFGPGTRLTVL.

The rearrangement joins TRBV6-2 or TRBV6-3 to TRBJ2-7; 10 positions match TRBD1. CDR1 is MNHEY, CDR2 SVGEGT, per germline. The junction had 2 bases not matched to a gene; V was cut back by 2 bases and J by 4 bases. The CDR3 has 14 residues. For the CDR3, the DNA is TGTGCCAGCAGTTACATGGGACAGGGGTACGAGCAGTACTTC. Its translation is CASSYMGQGYEQYF.

There are a few counts of this clonotype. The gene calls are TRBV7-6 and TRBJ2-5, with 9 bases matching TRBD2. This CDR3 contains 17 residues. V was pared by 5 bases and J by 5 bases, with 15 bases of the junction left unmatched. Looked up from germline, CDR1 is SGHVS and CDR2 is FNYEAQ. CDR3 protein: CASSRSSLAGTRETQYF. CDR3 nucleotide sequence: TGTGCCAGCAGCCGAAGTTCCCTAGCGGGAACCCGGGAGACCCAGTACTTC. The variable domain in full, with the rest retrieved from reference TRBV7-6 and TRBJ2-5, is GAGVSQSPRYKVTKRGQDVALRCDPISGHVSLYWYRQALGQGPEFLTYFNYEAQQDKSGLPNDRFSAERPEGSISTLTIQRTEQRDSAMYRCASSRSSLAGTRETQYFGPGTRLLVL.

The chain carries TRBV27 and TRBJ1-1, with 7 bases fitting TRBD1. Trimming took 3 bases from V and 6 from J; bases not matched to a gene: 7. Germline-derived CDR1 and CDR2 are MNHEY and SMNVEV (reference sequence). CDR3 length equals 14 residues. CDR3 sequence reads: CASSLDPRGPEAFF. The CDR3 DNA reads TGTGCCAGCAGTTTGGACCCTAGGGGGCCTGAAGCTTTCTTT.

V is TRBV12-3 or TRBV12-4 and J is TRBJ1-1; 8 bases are a match to TRBD1. This CDR3 comprises 13 residues. With V trimmed by 6 bases and J by 5 bases, 5 bases remained unmatched. The CDR3 nucleotides are TGTGCCAGCAGACAGGGGGGAAGGACTGAAGCTTTCTTT. Amino acid sequence: CASRQGGRTEAFF.